This T cell receptor beta chain was observed in a study of tumor and adjacent non-tumor tissue in lung cancer. Across the whole study: The patients, 10 men and several women, were roughly 30 to 85 with stage I to III disease. Around 4.2 million productive TCRbeta reads were obtained per sample on average.

Three rounds of nested PCR, following a modified ARM-PCR protocol, produced the TCRbeta library. TCRdb passed the multiplex PCR reads through MiXCR, listing each CDR3 protein once. This table holds tens of thousands of distinct CDR3 sequences, around 70% found once. A note on this clonotype: A much larger clone lies one base from this, so it may be a read error.

The template was RNA from unsorted bulk tissue. More than 3 cm separated this lung sample from the edge of the tumor. Newly diagnosed lung cancer patients had thoracic surgery in China, August–late 2014, without prior chemotherapy. The length of the CDR3 is 14 residues. CDR1 is DFQATT, CDR2 SNEGSKA, per germline (reference sequence). V shed 4 bases and J 2 bases; nucleotides not matched to a gene: 4. The sequence derives from a woman in her forties or fifties with non-small cell lung cancer. The sample comprised distant non-tumor lung tissue. J is TRBJ2-1 and V is TRBV20-1; 8 nucleotides match TRBD2. In DNA, the CDR3 is TGCAGTGCTAAAACTAGCGGAACCTACAATGAGCAGTTCTTC. This translates into CSAKTSGTYNEQFF.